A single sample is the source of the 15 T cell receptor beta chains below, sequenced in a study of blood T cell repertoires in COVID-19. Method: immunoSEQ multiplex PCR; TCRdb's copy keeps in-frame clones and lacks some. Here the sample spans 250,000 to 400,000 clones, 88% being singletons. The source material was peripheral blood. Receptors were obtained from a woman aged 30 to 39 with COVID-19, enrolled during active disease.

The rearrangement joins TRBV18 to TRBJ2-1; D is possibly TRBD2 (6 bases). Germline lookup yields CDR1 KGHSH and CDR2 LQKENI. CDR3 length: 14 amino acids. Trimming stripped 3 bases from V and 9 bases from J, with 15 bases between. Here the CDR3 DNA reads TGTGCCAGCTCACCCGGGACGACTAGTGGTGAGCAGTTCTTC. This sequence encodes CASSPGTTSGEQFF.

The count of this clone is one. CDR3 DNA: TGTGCCTCCCTCGACATGGGGGGGGGCGTAGATACGCAGTATTTT. It translates to CASLDMGGGVDTQYF. This chain connects TRBV11-2 to TRBJ2-3, with a weak D call TRBD2 (7 bases). CDR1 SGHAT and CDR2 FQNNGV come from the germline V gene. The CDR3 has 15 residues. V dropped 11 bases and J dropped 5 bases, with 23 bases sitting between them.

V usage is TRBV9 and J usage is TRBJ1-1; 7 bases match TRBD1. V trimming: 0 bases; J trimming: 0 bases; junction bases outside the gene matches: 2. CDR3 length equals 15 residues. CDR1 and CDR2 (germline): SGDLS, YYNGEE. The DNA of the CDR3 is TGTGCCAGCAGCGTAGATGGACAGGTGAACACTGAAGCTTTCTTT. Amino acids: CASSVDGQVNTEAFF. Looking up the rest from reference TRBV9 and TRBJ1-1 gives the full variable domain: DSGVTQTPKHLITATGQRVTLRCSPRSGDLSVYWYQQSLDQGLQFLIQYYNGEERAKGNILERFSAQQFPDLHSELNLSSLELGDSALYFCASSVDGQVNTEAFFGQGTRLTVV.

The chain carries TRBV28 and TRBJ2-5; TRBD2 might be the D (5 bases). CDR1 MDHEN and CDR2 SYDVKM come from the germline V gene. This CDR3 is 13 amino acids long. Between the trimmed V and J ends, which lost 5 bases and 4 bases, there was a span of 11 bases. CDR3 amino acids: CASSPPGRETQYF. In nucleotides, the CDR3 is TGTGCCAGCAGTCCCCCGGGGAGAGAGACCCAGTACTTC.

The chain employs TRBV11-2 and TRBJ2-3; the match to TRBD1 covers 9 bases. The CDR3 has 17 amino acids. In germline, CDR1 is SGHAT, CDR2 FQNNGV. Unmatched junction bases numbered 9, after V lost 4 bases and J lost 1 base. The CDR3 bases are TGTGCCAGCAGCTCACGAACAGGGGGCGCAGGCACAGATACGCAGTATTTT. Its protein is CASSSRTGGAGTDTQYF.

This chain uses TRBV30 with TRBJ1-1, with a possible D match to TRBD1 (5 bases). The CDR3 consists of 15 residues. The ends were cut back, 0 bases at V and 1 base at J, with 12 bases in the middle. Germline V gene lookup returns CDR1 GTSNPN and CDR2 SVGIG (reference sequence). CDR3 sequence: CAWSVLGRQNTEAFF. As DNA, the CDR3 is TGTGCCTGGAGTGTACTGGGGCGTCAGAACACTGAAGCTTTCTTT. Full variable domain (missing parts from reference TRBV30 and TRBJ1-1): SQTIHQWPATLVQPVGSPLSLECTVEGTSNPNLYWYRQAAGRGLQLLFYSVGIGQISSEVPQNLSASRPQDRQFILSSKKLLLSDSGFYLCAWSVLGRQNTEAFFGQGTRLTVV.

The V gene is TRBV28, the J gene TRBJ1-4; a weak D match, TRBD1 (6 bases). V lost 8 bases, J lost 8 bases, and 15 bases lay in between. Per germline, CDR1 MDHEN and CDR2 SYDVKM. CDR3 length equals 13 residues. The DNA of the CDR3 is TGTGCCAGCGCAGGGGATCGAGCAGAAAAACTGTTTTTT. Translated, it gives CASAGDRAEKLFF.

V is TRBV7-9 and J is TRBJ1-4; D remains unclear. This CDR3 region has 11 residues. V lost 1 base, J lost 13 bases, and 7 bases lay in between. Germline-derived CDR1 and CDR2 are SEHNR and FQNEAQ (reference sequence). The CDR3 DNA is TGTGCCAGCAGCTTAGACACCGTACTGTTTTTT. This gives the protein CASSLDTVLFF.

This clone was picked up a small number of times. The chain is built from TRBV5-6 and TRBJ2-7, with TRBD2 matching 9 bases. J was trimmed by 0 bases and V by 0 bases; bases with no gene match: 1. Germline V gene sequence: CDR1 SGHDT, CDR2 YYEEEE. The CDR3 is made up of 15 amino acids. The DNA for the CDR3 is TGTGCCAGCAGCTTGGGACTAGCGGTCTCCTACGAGCAGTACGTC. It specifies CASSLGLAVSYEQYV.

This chain uses TRBV5-1 with TRBJ1-4; 11 nucleotides line up with TRBD1. Germline loops: CDR1 SGHRS, CDR2 YFSETQ. V shed 5 bases and J 5 bases; nucleotides not matched to a gene: 8. This CDR3 has 16 residues. For the CDR3, the DNA is TGCGCCAGCAGGCTCGGGACAGGGGGTAGAAATGAAAAACTGTTTTTT. Residues: CASRLGTGGRNEKLFF.

The chain joins TRBV11-2 to TRBJ1-2; unclear D gene. CDR1 SGHAT and CDR2 FQNNGV come from the germline V gene. V was trimmed by 0 bases and J by 9 bases, leaving 17 bases between them. This CDR3 comprises 15 residues. The CDR3 spells CASSLDHQRPYSYTF. Written as DNA, the CDR3 is TGTGCCAGCAGCTTAGATCATCAGAGGCCCTACAGCTACACCTTC.

The chain has TRBV10-3 and TRBJ1-2, with D hard to call. The CDR3 runs to 13 residues. CDR1 is ENHRY and CDR2 is SYGVKD in the germline V gene. Trimming took 3 bases from V and 10 from J, leaving 15 bases between them. The CDR3 DNA sequence: TGTGCCATCAGTGAAGGTGACTCTATGGACTACACCTTC. This codes for CAISEGDSMDYTF.

This clone came up once. The rearrangement uses TRBV2 and TRBJ2-1; possible D gene TRBD1, 5 bases. The CDR3 is 13 residues long. Germline V CDR1 and CDR2: SNHLY, FYNNEI. Deletions cut 4 bases from V and 4 bases from J, with 8 bases between. The CDR3 loop is CASSGTKYNEQFF. The CDR3 DNA reads TGTGCCAGCAGTGGGACAAAATACAATGAGCAGTTCTTC.

V usage is TRBV4-1 and J usage is TRBJ1-4, with no clear D. The V gene lost 0 bases and the J gene lost 0 bases, with 8 bases spanning the gap. CDR1 MGHRA and CDR2 YSYEKL come from the germline V gene. This CDR3 comprises 16 residues. Written as DNA, the CDR3 is TGCGCCAGCAGCCAAGATAGGAGAGCAACTAATGAAAAACTGTTTTTT. As protein: CASSQDRRATNEKLFF.

V and J are TRBV5-1 and TRBJ1-2; D possibly corresponds to TRBD1 (6 bases). With 3 bases removed from V and 8 bases from J, the gap between germline ends came to 17 bases. CDR1 is SGHRS, CDR2 YFSETQ, per germline. CDR3 length: 14 amino acids. This chain's CDR3 is CASSSDSNYDGYTF. The DNA of the CDR3 is TGCGCCAGCAGCTCGGACAGTAACTATGACGGCTACACCTTC.